The 9 T cell receptor beta chains below come from one sample, sequenced in a study of T cell clones after liver transplantation. Clones were sequenced by immunoSEQ multiplex PCR, and TCRdb holds only the in-frame ones, with some missing. The table shows some 110,000 clones, with about nine tenths occurring only once. The material was CD4+ T cells from blood, obtained 12 months after liver transplant. These receptors originate from a human patient who received a liver transplant. The graft donor may have given rise to some T cells.

This clone occurred a few times. This same CDR3 is encoded by further DNA sequences in the sample. V usage is TRBV19 and J usage is TRBJ2-4; D gene ambiguous. Germline V gene sequence: CDR1 LNHDA, CDR2 SQIVND (reference sequence). Trimming pared 6 bases from V and 0 bases from J, leaving 12 bases between. The CDR3 runs 15 residues. The CDR3 is CASSPAGLAKNIQYF. CDR3 DNA sequence: TGTGCCAGTAGCCCTGCCGGCCTAGCCAAAAACATTCAGTACTTC.

This clone has just one count. The V call is TRBV28, the J call TRBJ2-4; D remains ambiguous. This CDR3 comprises 12 residues. Trimming removed 4 bases from V and 8 bases from J, with 9 bases in between. Germline CDR1 MDHEN, CDR2 SYDVKM. CDR3 in amino acids: CASSSDGDIQYF. CDR3 DNA sequence: TGTGCCAGCAGTTCGGATGGTGACATTCAGTACTTC.

This clone was seen just once. This chain links TRBV5-1 with TRBJ1-1; D not certain. Germline-derived CDR1 and CDR2 are SGHRS and YFSETQ. The CDR3 consists of 13 residues. Trimming removed 7 bases at V and 0 bases at J, with 10 bases between. CDR3 in DNA: TGCGCCAGCTCAATCTCGTTGAACACTGAAGCTTTCTTT. It is translated as CASSISLNTEAFF.

The chain links TRBV28 to TRBJ1-5; the D gene is possibly TRBD1 (6 bases). The V and J ends lost 4 bases and 4 bases respectively, with 14 bases between them. There are 15 residues in the CDR3. CDR1 and CDR2 (germline): MDHEN, SYDVKM. Here the CDR3 DNA reads TGTGCCAGCAGTTCCCACAGGGACTGGAATCAGCCCCAGCATTTT. Its protein is CASSSHRDWNQPQHF.

The chain uses TRBV28 and TRBJ2-6; 8 bases align to TRBD1. CDR1 MDHEN and CDR2 SYDVKM come from the germline V gene. The trim removed 4 bases at V and 1 base at J, leaving 6 bases unmatched. The CDR3 length is 17 residues. CDR3 region: CASSSPGGSSGANVLTF. The CDR3 DNA is TGTGCCAGCAGTTCCCCAGGGGGCAGTTCTGGGGCCAACGTCCTGACTTTC.

V is TRBV5-8 and J is TRBJ2-2; D is unresolved. The V end lost 0 bases, the J end lost 4 bases, and 10 bases lay between the germline ends. The CDR3 sequence is 15 residues long. Germline loops: CDR1 SGHTS, CDR2 YDEGEE. The CDR3 DNA sequence: TGTGCCAGCAGCTTGGGAGGTATTCGCACCGGGGAGCTGTTTTTT. Protein sequence: CASSLGGIRTGELFF. Drawing the rest from reference TRBV5-8 and TRBJ2-2, the complete variable domain is EAGVTQSPTHLIKTRGQQATLRCSPISGHTSVYWYQQALGLGLQFLLWYDEGEERNRGNFPPRFSGRQFPNYSSELNVNALELEDSALYLCASSLGGIRTGELFFGEGSRLTVL.

V gene TRBV29-1 combines with J gene TRBJ2-3, with D perhaps given as TRBD1 or TRBD2 (5 bases each). The CDR3 sequence is 13 residues long. Germline V lookup: CDR1 SQVTM, CDR2 ANQGSEA. With 4 bases removed from V and 1 base from J, the gap between germline ends came to 9 bases. The CDR3, as DNA: TGCAGCGTTGTTGGGGGAGGCACAGATACGCAGTATTTT. Amino acids: CSVVGGGTDTQYF.

The chain uses TRBV27 and TRBJ2-2; 11 bases are shared with TRBD2. The CDR3 is 15 residues long. The V segment lost 10 bases and the J segment 4 bases; nucleotides outside the gene matches: 8. Germline V CDR1 and CDR2: MNHEY, SMNVEV (reference sequence). The CDR3 loop reads CATSVAGGLTGELFF. The CDR3 DNA reads TGTGCCACCTCCGTAGCGGGAGGGCTCACCGGGGAGCTGTTTTTT.

The V gene is TRBV15, the J gene TRBJ2-7; 7 bases are a match to TRBD2. This CDR3 comprises 16 residues. Germline lookup yields CDR1 LNHNV and CDR2 YYDKDF (reference sequence). V lost 2 bases and J lost 6; bases outside the gene matches: 13. The CDR3 DNA reads TGTGCCACCAGCAGACCCACTGGGGGGGGGATGGGCGAGCAGTACTTC. Residues: CATSRPTGGGMGEQYF.